These 21 T cell receptor beta chains were sequenced from one sample in a study of chronic HIV infection and antiretroviral therapy. MiXCR, applied by TCRdb to the 5' RACE reads, yields one record per CDR3 protein. The sample lists about 38,000 distinct CDR3 sequences, 8.2% occurring once. Sample: peripheral blood. These receptors came from an adult who had HIV and had not received antiretroviral therapy, or was an uninfected healthy control (not recorded which).

The table lists this clonotype with many counts. The chain is built from TRBV5-1 and TRBJ2-7; 9 bases fit TRBD1. V lost 5 bases and J lost 6; bases outside the gene matches: 12. Per germline, CDR1 SGHRS and CDR2 YFSETQ. The CDR3 loop spans 15 amino acids. CDR3 in DNA: TGCGCCAGCAGAGGCACCGGGACAGGGTTTGGCGAGCAGTACTTC. Translation gives CASRGTGTGFGEQYF.

V is TRBV29-1 and J is TRBJ2-7; no definite D call. The germline V gene has CDR1 SQVTM and CDR2 ANQGSEA. Trimming left V 4 bases short and J 4 bases short, with 11 bases between. The CDR3 is made up of 12 amino acids. CDR3 sequence (DNA): TGCAGCGTTGCTGGGGTGGGGTACGAGCAGTACTTC. The encoded protein is CSVAGVGYEQYF.

In this sample, this clonotype turned up many times. The gene calls are TRBV28 and TRBJ1-4; the D gene is possibly TRBD1 (6 bases). Germline V lookup: CDR1 MDHEN, CDR2 SYDVKM. CDR3 length: 14 residues. V was pared by 3 bases and J by 5 bases, with 10 bases between. This CDR3 reads CASSFRQENEKLFF. CDR3 DNA sequence: TGTGCCAGCAGTTTTAGACAGGAAAATGAAAAACTGTTTTTT.

This clonotype was recorded a few times. The chain recombines TRBV4-1 with TRBJ2-1; D ambiguous. There are 14 residues in the CDR3. V was clipped by 1 base and J by 5 bases, with 9 bases between them. Germline values: CDR1 MGHRA, CDR2 YSYEKL. The CDR3: CASSQARFDNEQFF. CDR3 nucleotide sequence: TGCGCCAGCAGCCAAGCCCGATTTGACAATGAGCAGTTCTTC.

Many counts were recorded for this clonotype. The chain uses TRBV9 and TRBJ2-2; D might be TRBD1 or TRBD2, each matching 5 bases. V dropped 3 bases and J dropped 5 bases, with 14 bases sitting between them. Germline assignment: CDR1 SGDLS and CDR2 YYNGEE. This CDR3 contains 15 residues. This chain's CDR3 is CASSGSGSPTGELFF. CDR3 in DNA: TGTGCCAGCAGCGGTTCAGGGAGTCCTACCGGGGAGCTGTTTTTT.

This clonotype has ten or more counts. The gene calls are TRBV29-1 and TRBJ2-3; a weak D match, TRBD2 (5 bases). The length of the CDR3 is 13 residues. The germline gives CDR1 SQVTM, CDR2 ANQGSEA. V lost 7 bases to trimming and J lost 2 bases, with 13 bases between them. The CDR3 protein is CSAPREPTDTQYF. CDR3 coding DNA: TGCAGCGCTCCAAGGGAGCCCACAGATACGCAGTATTTT.

This clonotype was seen many times. The J gene is TRBJ1-5, the V gene TRBV28; D is perhaps TRBD1 (6 bases). With 5 bases removed from V and 7 bases from J, the gap between germline ends came to 15 bases. The CDR3 runs to 14 residues. In germline, CDR1 is MDHEN, CDR2 SYDVKM. The CDR3 DNA sequence: TGTGCCAGCAGTCATGTGGCAGGGGCCCAGCCCCAGCATTTT. It encodes CASSHVAGAQPQHF.

This clonotype has just a few counts. The chain carries TRBV28 and TRBJ2-3, with D perhaps matching TRBD1 (6 bases). The ends were cut back, 9 bases at V and 2 bases at J, with 15 bases in the middle. Per the germline V gene, CDR1 is MDHEN and CDR2 is SYDVKM. There are 14 residues in the CDR3. DNA of the CDR3: TGTGCCAGTCAACAGGGTACCTTCACAGATACGCAGTATTTT. Its translation is CASQQGTFTDTQYF.

This clonotype was picked up many times. V gene TRBV29-1 combines with J gene TRBJ2-1; TRBD1 matches 11 bases. From germline, CDR1 is SQVTM and CDR2 ANQGSEA. J lost 9 bases, V lost 6 bases, and 7 bases had no gene match. CDR3 length: 13 residues. CDR3 amino acids: CSVGGQGAGEQFF. The CDR3, as DNA: TGCAGCGTCGGCGGACAGGGGGCAGGTGAGCAGTTCTTC.

The chain is built from TRBV29-1 and TRBJ2-2, with TRBD1 as a possible D gene (5 bases). Trimming pared 6 bases from V and 5 bases from J, leaving 16 bases between. Germline-derived CDR1 and CDR2 are SQVTM and ANQGSEA. The CDR3 covers 14 residues. The CDR3 DNA sequence: TGCAGCGTCAGCACCAGGGAAATGACCGGGGAGCTGTTTTTT. This codes for CSVSTREMTGELFF.

This clonotype was observed many times. This chain uses TRBV28 with TRBJ2-7; a weak D match, TRBD2 (5 bases). CDR3 size: 12 residues. The ends were cut back, 5 bases at V and 0 bases at J, with 5 bases in the middle. Germline values: CDR1 MDHEN, CDR2 SYDVKM. CDR3 DNA: TGTGCCAGCAGTACTAGCTCCTACGAGCAGTACTTC. It yields the protein CASSTSSYEQYF. Based on the CDR3 plus reference TRBV28 and TRBJ2-7, the full variable domain is DVKVTQSSRYLVKRTGEKVFLECVQDMDHENMFWYRQDPGLGLRLIYFSYDVKMKEKGDIPEGYSVSREKKERFSLILESASTNQTSMYLCASSTSSYEQYFGPGTRLTVT.

The V call is TRBV4-3, the J call TRBJ2-5; perhaps TRBD1 as D (5 bases). The CDR3 sequence is 15 residues long. CDR1 is LGHNA, CDR2 YSLEER, per germline. Trimming took 4 bases from V and 3 from J, leaving 15 bases between them. The CDR3 DNA follows: TGCGCCAGCAGCCCAATCGGCACAGGCGAAGAGACCCAGTACTTC. It is translated as CASSPIGTGEETQYF.

This clonotype is medium-sized (0.01 to 0.1%) within its sample. The chain joins TRBV30 to TRBJ2-7; the D gene is possibly TRBD1 (6 bases). This CDR3 spans 11 amino acids. Trimming cost V 5 bases and J 5 bases, with 10 bases left between them. Per the germline V gene, CDR1 is GTSNPN and CDR2 is SVGIG (reference sequence). The CDR3 loop is CAWGTLHEQYF. DNA of the CDR3: TGTGCCTGGGGGACACTCCACGAGCAGTACTTC.

Only a few counts were recorded for this clonotype. The chain combines TRBV3-1 with TRBJ2-7; D perhaps matches TRBD1 (7 bases). The CDR3 spans 15 residues. The germline CDR1 and CDR2 sequences are LGHDT and YNNKEL (reference sequence). V gave up 5 bases and J gave up 7 bases, with 21 bases separating them. CDR3 loop: CASSFAGQPPWEQYF. The CDR3 nucleotides read TGTGCCAGCAGCTTCGCGGGACAGCCGCCGTGGGAGCAGTACTTC.

This clonotype came up many times. J is TRBJ2-3 and V is TRBV29-1; D assignment may be TRBD1 or TRBD2 (5 bases each). Germline values: CDR1 SQVTM, CDR2 ANQGSEA. Trimming removed 7 bases at V and 0 bases at J, with 14 bases between. The CDR3 is made up of 14 amino acids. The CDR3 loop is CSARDGLSTDTQYF. CDR3 sequence (DNA): TGCAGCGCCCGGGACGGCCTAAGCACAGATACGCAGTATTTT.

The J gene is TRBJ2-4, the V gene TRBV27, with D unresolved. V was clipped by 0 bases and J by 5 bases, with 5 bases between them. Germline CDR1 is MNHEY and CDR2 is SMNVEV (reference sequence). The CDR3 is made up of 13 amino acids. In DNA, the CDR3 is TGTGCCAGCAGTTTATCCCTCCAAAACATTCAGTACTTC. It specifies CASSLSLQNIQYF.

There are many counts of this clonotype. This sequence joins TRBV7-9 and TRBJ1-6; D gene ambiguous. Germline CDR1 SEHNR, CDR2 FQNEAQ (reference sequence). Trimming stripped 4 bases from V and 5 bases from J, with 0 bases between. The CDR3 spans 11 residues. The CDR3 DNA is TGTGCCAGCAGCTATAATTCACCCCTCCACTTT. This translates into CASSYNSPLHF.

This clonotype was recorded many times. The chain links TRBV27 to TRBJ2-5; 7 bases align to TRBD1. This CDR3 spans 16 amino acids. Germline loops: CDR1 MNHEY, CDR2 SMNVEV (reference sequence). V lost 5 bases to trimming and J lost 4 bases; unmatched junction nucleotides: 13. The CDR3 is CASSPDRAPRLETQYF. DNA for the CDR3: TGTGCCAGCAGTCCAGACAGGGCCCCCCGTCTAGAGACCCAGTACTTC.

The chain joins TRBV7-8 to TRBJ2-5; the D gene is possibly TRBD1 (6 bases). V dropped 5 bases and J dropped 5 bases, with 12 bases sitting between them. CDR3 length: 13 amino acids. Germline V gene lookup returns CDR1 SGHVS and CDR2 FQNEAQ. The CDR3 nucleotides are TGTGCCAGCAGCCCCCAGGGGCGGGAGACCCAGTACTTC. Translated: CASSPQGRETQYF.

This clonotype showed up just a few times. This chain uses TRBV2 with TRBJ1-5; D is undetermined. The CDR3 is made up of 13 amino acids. CDR1 SNHLY and CDR2 FYNNEI come from the germline V gene. V lost 5 bases, J lost 7 bases, and 12 bases lay in between. CDR3 in amino acids: CASSSGVGQPQHF. The CDR3 DNA reads TGTGCCAGCAGTTCGGGCGTCGGGCAGCCCCAGCATTTT.

The J gene is TRBJ1-5, the V gene TRBV6-1; no firm D call. Looked up from germline, CDR1 is MNHNS and CDR2 is SASEGT. This CDR3 has 14 residues. Trimming removed 4 bases from V and 2 bases from J, with 9 bases in between. CDR3 sequence reads: CASSVGSGNQPQHF. The DNA of the CDR3 is TGTGCCAGCAGTGTGGGTTCGGGCAATCAGCCCCAGCATTTT.